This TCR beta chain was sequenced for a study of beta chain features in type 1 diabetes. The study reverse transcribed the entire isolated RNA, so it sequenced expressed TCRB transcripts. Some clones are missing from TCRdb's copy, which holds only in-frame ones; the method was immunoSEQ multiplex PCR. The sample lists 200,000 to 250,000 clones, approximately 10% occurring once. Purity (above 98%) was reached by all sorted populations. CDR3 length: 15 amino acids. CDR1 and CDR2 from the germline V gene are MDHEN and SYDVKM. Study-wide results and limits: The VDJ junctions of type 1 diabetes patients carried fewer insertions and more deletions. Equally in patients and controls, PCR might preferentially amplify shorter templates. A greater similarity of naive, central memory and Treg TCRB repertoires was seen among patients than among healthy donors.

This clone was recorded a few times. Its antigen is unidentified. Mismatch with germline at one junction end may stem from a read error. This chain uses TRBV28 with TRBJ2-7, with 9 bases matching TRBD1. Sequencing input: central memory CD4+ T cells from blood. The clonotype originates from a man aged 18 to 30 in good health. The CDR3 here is CASRLWGQGVYEQYF. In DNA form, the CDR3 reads TGTGCCAGCAGGTTATGGGGACAGGGAGTGTATGAGCAGTACTTC.